Shown below are 19 T cell receptor beta chains from a single sample sequenced in a study of cytomegalovirus exposure and HLA in healthy donors (dated by TCRdb to about 2017). The library was made by the immunoSEQ multiplex PCR assay. The multiplex PCR relied on a mix of 60 forward primers for TCR Vbeta segments and 13 reverse primers for TCR Jbeta segments. The clones in this table, taken by TCRdb from immuneACCESS, are in-frame only. Not every clone is retained; where verified, under half of the shortfall comes from an unresolved V gene, and the cause of the rest is unknown. Counted in this sample were fewer than 200,000 clones; about two thirds of them appeared once. Clones ranked in the top ten supply over 2.5% of the sample. The sample comprised PBMCs. The receptors originated from a woman between 25 and 40 years old in good health and CMV-seronegative.

This sequence joins TRBV9 and TRBJ2-3; unclear D gene. CDR3 length: 14 residues. Trimming left V 4 bases short and J 2 bases short, with 11 bases between. In germline, CDR1 is SGDLS, CDR2 YYNGEE. The CDR3: CASSIQLNTDTQYF. The CDR3 DNA reads TGTGCCAGCAGCATACAGTTAAACACAGATACGCAGTATTTT.

V and J are TRBV29-1 and TRBJ2-1, with TRBD2 matching 13 bases. Germline V gene sequence: CDR1 SQVTM, CDR2 ANQGSEA. The CDR3 is made up of 14 amino acids. Germline trimming cut 7 bases from V and 6 bases from J; bases unmatched to any gene: 6. CDR3 in amino acids: CSATSGRAGNEQFF. The CDR3 coding sequence is TGCAGCGCTACTAGCGGGAGGGCCGGCAATGAGCAGTTCTTC.

In this sample, this clone turned up a few times. The chain recombines TRBV5-6 with TRBJ1-5; D gene unclear. CDR3 length: 13 amino acids. V was trimmed by 2 bases and J by 2 bases, leaving 5 bases between them. Per the germline V gene, CDR1 is SGHDT and CDR2 is YYEEEE. CDR3 sequence reads: CASSFEGNQPQHF. In nucleotides, the CDR3 is TGTGCCAGCAGCTTCGAGGGCAATCAGCCCCAGCATTTT.

The chain joins TRBV14 to TRBJ1-5, with 7 bases that match TRBD1. The ends lost 4 bases at V and 7 bases at J; junction bases unmatched: 7. The CDR3 spans 14 residues. CDR1 SGHDN and CDR2 FVKESK come from the germline V gene. As DNA, the CDR3 is TGTGCCAGCAGCCGATCTTCAGGGGGGCAGCCCCAGCATTTT. It is translated as CASSRSSGGQPQHF.

The chain uses TRBV27 and TRBJ1-2, with D possibly TRBD1 on 5 matching bases. Germline V lookup: CDR1 MNHEY, CDR2 SMNVEV (reference sequence). V lost 8 bases to trimming and J lost 8 bases, with 15 bases between them. The CDR3 length is 12 residues. The CDR3 nucleotides are TGTGCCAGCTCTGGGGGGGGTAGGGGCTACACCTTC. Its translation is CASSGGGRGYTF.

This clone was detected once. The rearrangement joins TRBV2 to TRBJ2-3; 8 bases align to TRBD2. Germline V gene data show CDR1 as SNHLY and CDR2 as FYNNEI. The V and J ends lost 2 bases and 2 bases, in that order; junction bases with no gene match: 6. The CDR3 runs to 16 residues. CDR3 region: CASSERLAGNTDTQYF. In DNA, the CDR3 is TGTGCCAGCAGTGAACGGCTAGCGGGCAACACAGATACGCAGTATTTT.

The gene calls are TRBV13 and TRBJ2-7, with a possible D match to TRBD2 (6 bases). CDR1 and CDR2 from the germline V gene are PRHDT and FYEKMQ (reference sequence). V was pared by 0 bases and J by 3 bases, with 12 bases between. The CDR3 consists of 15 residues. The CDR3 sequence is CASSLGVSGYYEQYF. Here the CDR3 DNA reads TGTGCCAGCAGCTTAGGAGTTAGCGGTTACTACGAGCAGTACTTC.

This clone was counted once. The chain links TRBV18 to TRBJ2-7; possibly TRBD2 for D (6 bases). Trimming left V 5 bases short and J 0 bases short, with 14 bases between. The CDR3 loop spans 15 amino acids. Germline CDR1 reads KGHSH; CDR2 reads LQKENI. The CDR3 spells CASSNRDLSSYEQYF. The DNA for the CDR3 is TGTGCCAGCTCAAACCGGGACTTGAGCTCCTACGAGCAGTACTTC.

V usage is TRBV10-3 and J usage is TRBJ1-1, with no clear D. The germline CDR1 and CDR2 sequences are ENHRY and SYGVKD. CDR3 size: 12 residues. Trimming left V 4 bases short and J 0 bases short, with 3 bases between. CDR3 amino acids: CAISVMNTEAFF. The CDR3 DNA reads TGTGCCATCAGTGTAATGAACACTGAAGCTTTCTTT.

V gene TRBV30 combines with J gene TRBJ2-5, with TRBD1 identical over 7 bases. V trimming: 2 bases; J trimming: 1 base; junction bases outside the gene matches: 1. CDR3 length: 13 residues. Germline V CDR1 and CDR2: GTSNPN, SVGIG (reference sequence). The CDR3 sequence: CAWSTGVQETQYF. The CDR3 DNA sequence: TGTGCCTGGAGTACAGGGGTCCAAGAGACCCAGTACTTC.

V is TRBV5-6 and J is TRBJ1-4; D is unresolved. V was clipped by 3 bases and J by 6 bases, with 6 bases between them. The CDR3 totals 12 residues. CDR1 and CDR2 (germline): SGHDT, YYEEEE. DNA of the CDR3: TGTGCCAGCAGCTATACAGATGAAAAACTGTTTTTT. This encodes CASSYTDEKLFF.

This clone occurred once. The rearrangement links TRBV15 to TRBJ2-3; the match to TRBD2 covers 8 bases. This CDR3 comprises 14 residues. J lost 4 bases, V lost 3 bases, and 3 bases had no gene match. Germline values: CDR1 LNHNV, CDR2 YYDKDF (reference sequence). The CDR3 nucleotides are TGTGCCACCAGCAGGGAACTAGCGGCAGATACGCAGTATTTT. Protein product: CATSRELAADTQYF. Filled out from reference TRBV15 and TRBJ2-3, the complete variable domain reads DAMVIQNPRYQVTQFGKPVTLSCSQTLNHNVMYWYQQKSSQAPKLLFHYYDKDFNNEADTPDNFQSRRPNTSFCFLDIRSPGLGDTAMYLCATSRELAADTQYFGPGTRLTVL.

This CDR3 is CASSSTGYGYTF. In nucleotides, the CDR3 is TGTGCCAGCAGTTCGACAGGGTATGGCTACACCTTC. The chain has TRBV27 and TRBJ1-2; 7 positions agree with TRBD1. V trimming: 4 bases; J trimming: 5 bases; junction bases outside the gene matches: 1. CDR1 and CDR2 (germline): MNHEY, SMNVEV (reference sequence). This CDR3 comprises 12 residues.

This chain links TRBV5-1 with TRBJ1-2; 7 nucleotides align to TRBD1. The CDR3 covers 15 residues. The V gene end was trimmed by 5 bases and the J gene end by 6 bases; junction bases not matched to a gene: 13. The V gene's germline CDR1 is SGHRS and CDR2 YFSETQ. The CDR3 sequence: CASRTSGQPRNGYTF. CDR3 nucleotides: TGCGCCAGCAGGACTTCGGGACAGCCCAGGAATGGCTACACCTTC.

This clone was detected once. The V gene is TRBV9, the J gene TRBJ2-7; the D is unclear. CDR3 length: 15 residues. Germline values: CDR1 SGDLS, CDR2 YYNGEE. V lost 0 bases, J lost 0 bases, and 10 bases lay in between. CDR3 sequence (DNA): TGTGCCAGCAGCGTAGGGCCCACCGACTCCTACGAGCAGTACTTC. It is translated as CASSVGPTDSYEQYF.

This clone has more than one count but fewer than ten. The V call is TRBV28, the J call TRBJ1-1; D unresolved. Between the trimmed V and J ends, which lost 5 bases and 0 bases, there was a span of 4 bases. Germline V gene sequence: CDR1 MDHEN, CDR2 SYDVKM. The CDR3 runs to 12 residues. CDR3 sequence reads: CASSAVNTEAFF. CDR3 DNA: TGTGCCAGCAGTGCAGTGAACACTGAAGCTTTCTTT.

This chain joins TRBV19 and TRBJ1-1, with a tentative D call TRBD1 (5 bases). The V end lost 7 bases, the J end lost 6 bases, and 15 bases lay between the germline ends. The CDR3 has 13 residues. Germline CDR1 reads LNHDA; CDR2 reads SQIVND (reference sequence). DNA for the CDR3: TGTGCCAGTAATCGCGGAGGGGCGGCTGAAGCTTTCTTT. It encodes CASNRGGAAEAFF. Combining the CDR3 with reference TRBV19 and TRBJ1-1 gives the whole variable domain DGGITQSPKYLFRKEGQNVTLSCEQNLNHDAMYWYRQDPGQGLRLIYYSQIVNDFQKGDIAEGYSVSREKKESFPLTVTSAQKNPTAFYLCASNRGGAAEAFFGQGTRLTVV.

The J gene is TRBJ2-7, the V gene TRBV13; TRBD2 aligns across 8 bases. There are 15 residues in the CDR3. The V segment lost 6 bases and the J segment 4 bases; nucleotides outside the gene matches: 11. Germline loops: CDR1 PRHDT, CDR2 FYEKMQ (reference sequence). The CDR3 sequence: CASSSTGTSQYEQYF. The CDR3 DNA is TGTGCCAGCAGTTCAACCGGGACTAGTCAGTACGAGCAGTACTTC.

There are a few counts of this clone. CDR3 protein: CASSQDPGGETQYF. CDR3 coding DNA: TGCGCCAGCAGCCAAGACCCCGGGGGGGAGACCCAGTACTTC. The chain has TRBV4-3 and TRBJ2-5, with TRBD2 identical over 7 bases. V lost 0 bases and J lost 5; bases outside the gene matches: 3. The CDR3 extends over 14 amino acids. The germline V gene has CDR1 LGHNA and CDR2 YSLEER.